The 29 T cell receptor beta chains below all came from one sample that was sequenced in a study of cytomegalovirus exposure and HLA in healthy donors. Measured with immunoSEQ multiplex PCR; TCRdb has only the in-frame clones, and not every one. This sample has 100,000 to 150,000 clones, with roughly 90% found just once. The source material was PBMCs. Receptors were obtained from a young woman in good health and CMV-seronegative.

The chain carries TRBV2 and TRBJ2-7; 7 nucleotides match TRBD2. CDR1 and CDR2 (germline): SNHLY, FYNNEI. V gave up 6 bases and J gave up 10 bases; unmatched junction bases: 9. This CDR3 is built from 12 residues. CDR3 DNA sequence: TGTGCCAGCAGGGGGAGGGGTCTTGGACAGTACTTC. It translates to CASRGRGLGQYF.

This chain links TRBV10-1 with TRBJ2-1, with TRBD1 as a possible D gene (5 bases). The CDR3 is 14 residues long. The V gene's germline CDR1 is WNHNN and CDR2 SYGVQD (reference sequence). Between the trimmed V and J ends, which lost 1 base and 10 bases, there was a span of 14 bases. CDR3 region: CASSEFSGHDEQFF. Here the CDR3 DNA reads TGCGCCAGCAGTGAGTTCTCCGGACACGACGAGCAGTTCTTC.

V is TRBV9 and J is TRBJ1-2; D might be TRBD1 (5 bases). The length of the CDR3 is 15 residues. Between the trimmed V and J ends, which lost 0 bases and 3 bases, there was a span of 12 bases. Germline V gene sequence: CDR1 SGDLS, CDR2 YYNGEE. The CDR3 reads CASSVGGTAHYGYTF. CDR3 sequence (DNA): TGTGCCAGCAGCGTAGGAGGGACTGCCCACTATGGCTACACCTTC.

J is TRBJ1-5 and V is TRBV28; 7 bases align to TRBD1. The CDR3 has 14 residues. CDR1 and CDR2 from the germline V gene are MDHEN and SYDVKM. V was pared by 7 bases and J by 6 bases, with 9 bases of the junction left unmatched. This CDR3 reads CASTHRGGGQPQHF. CDR3 DNA: TGTGCCAGCACCCACCGAGGGGGCGGTCAGCCCCAGCATTTT. Looking up the rest from reference TRBV28 and TRBJ1-5 gives the full variable domain: DVKVTQSSRYLVKRTGEKVFLECVQDMDHENMFWYRQDPGLGLRLIYFSYDVKMKEKGDIPEGYSVSREKKERFSLILESASTNQTSMYLCASTHRGGGQPQHFGDGTRLSIL.

The chain carries TRBV7-3 and TRBJ1-2, with D perhaps matching TRBD1 (5 bases). The CDR3 is made up of 17 amino acids. CDR1 and CDR2 from the germline V gene are SGHTA and FQGTGA. The V end lost 0 bases, the J end lost 1 base, and 15 bases lay between the germline ends. CDR3 in DNA: TGTGCCAGCAGCTTAACCAGGGCCTCGCTTTATAACTATGGCTACACCTTC. Protein: CASSLTRASLYNYGYTF.

The V and J genes are TRBV6-6 and TRBJ1-5; D is possibly TRBD1 (6 bases). The CDR3 loop spans 14 amino acids. Germline lookup yields CDR1 MNHNY and CDR2 SVGAGI (reference sequence). Trimming shortened V by 6 bases and J by 0 bases, and 9 bases separated the two germline ends. CDR3 region: CASSQGFSNQPQHF. The CDR3 DNA is TGTGCCAGCAGCCAGGGGTTTAGCAATCAGCCCCAGCATTTT.

This chain joins TRBV14 and TRBJ2-5; 9 nucleotides align to TRBD1. The CDR3 is 17 residues long. CDR1 SGHDN and CDR2 FVKESK come from the germline V gene. The V and J ends lost 3 bases and 2 bases, in that order; junction bases with no gene match: 10. The CDR3 spells CASSQPGTGMQQETQYF. The DNA for the CDR3 is TGTGCCAGCAGCCAGCCTGGGACAGGGATGCAGCAAGAGACCCAGTACTTC.

J is TRBJ2-5 and V is TRBV6-5, with D possibly matching TRBD2 (6 bases). The V gene lost 5 bases and the J gene lost 5 bases, with 12 bases spanning the gap. Germline values: CDR1 MNHEY, CDR2 SVGAGI. There are 13 residues in the CDR3. The CDR3 DNA follows: TGTGCCAGCAGTCGCGGAGGGTGGGAGACCCAGTACTTC. This codes for CASSRGGWETQYF.

This chain links TRBV6-5 with TRBJ2-7, with D perhaps matching TRBD2 (6 bases). V was trimmed by 8 bases and J by 2 bases, leaving 16 bases between them. The CDR3 spans 14 residues. CDR1 is MNHEY and CDR2 is SVGAGI in the germline V gene. The CDR3, as DNA: TGTGCCAGCTGGACGGGAGTATACCCCTACGAGCAGTACTTC. Encoded protein: CASWTGVYPYEQYF.

The chain recombines TRBV7-9 with TRBJ2-4; maybe TRBD1 (6 bases). V was shortened by 5 bases and J by 2 bases, with 16 bases between the two germline ends. Germline CDR1 SEHNR, CDR2 FQNEAQ (reference sequence). This CDR3 has 16 amino acids. The CDR3 loop reads CASSEYLGTTKNIQYF. CDR3 nucleotides: TGTGCCAGCAGCGAATACCTCGGGACAACCAAAAACATTCAGTACTTC.

Here the CDR3 reads CASTVPGQGYNEQFF. The CDR3 region has the DNA TGTGCCAGCACTGTACCGGGACAGGGGTACAATGAGCAGTTCTTC. V and J are TRBV13 and TRBJ2-1; the match to TRBD1 covers 10 bases. The CDR3 has 15 amino acids. V shed 7 bases, J shed 4 bases, and the junction held 7 bases outside the gene matches. The V gene's germline CDR1 is PRHDT and CDR2 FYEKMQ (reference sequence).

V usage is TRBV28 and J usage is TRBJ1-5; no definite D call. CDR3 length equals 13 residues. V shed 9 bases and J shed 6 bases, with 15 bases lying between them. CDR1 MDHEN and CDR2 SYDVKM come from the germline V gene. The CDR3 DNA reads as TGTGCCAGTACTGCTGAGTCTGTTCAGCCCCAGCATTTT. This translates into CASTAESVQPQHF.

The chain joins TRBV30 to TRBJ1-2, with a tentative D call TRBD1 (5 bases). The CDR3 runs 14 residues. Trimming took off 3 bases at V and 7 bases at J, with 18 bases between the two ends. Germline V lookup: CDR1 GTSNPN, CDR2 SVGIG (reference sequence). The CDR3 DNA follows: TGTGCCTGGAGCATACGACAGCTATGGTCTGGCTACACCTTC. It translates to CAWSIRQLWSGYTF. Drawing the rest from reference TRBV30 and TRBJ1-2, the complete variable domain is SQTIHQWPATLVQPVGSPLSLECTVEGTSNPNLYWYRQAAGRGLQLLFYSVGIGQISSEVPQNLSASRPQDRQFILSSKKLLLSDSGFYLCAWSIRQLWSGYTFGSGTRLTVV.

This clone has just one count. V usage is TRBV14 and J usage is TRBJ2-5, with a possible D match to TRBD2 (6 bases). The V gene's germline CDR1 is SGHDN and CDR2 FVKESK. V lost 4 bases to trimming and J lost 0 bases, with 15 bases between them. The CDR3 has 16 residues. Here the CDR3 reads CASSPGGGAYQETQYF. The CDR3 bases are TGTGCCAGCAGCCCCGGAGGAGGGGCATACCAAGAGACCCAGTACTTC.

V and J are TRBV5-1 and TRBJ1-2, with a weak D call TRBD1 (5 bases). CDR1 SGHRS and CDR2 YFSETQ come from the germline V gene. The V gene lost 4 bases and the J gene lost 5 bases, with 9 bases spanning the gap. This CDR3 region has 12 residues. The CDR3 region has the DNA TGCGCCAGCAGCCAGACAGAATATGGCTACACCTTC. Residues: CASSQTEYGYTF. The full variable domain, rest sourced from reference TRBV5-1 and TRBJ1-2, is KAGVTQTPRYLIKTRGQQVTLSCSPISGHRSVSWYQQTPGQGLQFLFEYFSETQRNKGNFPGRFSGRQFSNSRSEMNVSTLELGDSALYLCASSQTEYGYTFGSGTRLTVV.

The chain carries TRBV11-3 and TRBJ1-1; D is perhaps TRBD1 (5 bases). Germline CDR1 reads SGHNT; CDR2 reads YENEEA. The CDR3 has 17 amino acids. Trimming took 0 bases from V and 1 from J, leaving 15 bases between them. CDR3 bases: TGTGCCAGCAGCTTAGACCGCCGGTCGACAGAGAACACTGAAGCTTTCTTT. Translating it yields CASSLDRRSTENTEAFF. The full variable domain, with the rest looked up from reference TRBV11-3 and TRBJ1-1, is EAGVVQSPRYKIIEKKQPVAFWCNPISGHNTLYWYLQNLGQGPELLIRYENEEAVDDSQLPKDRFSAERLKGVDSTLKIQPAELGDSAVYLCASSLDRRSTENTEAFFGQGTRLTVV.

V and J are TRBV12-5 and TRBJ1-1; 7 bases align to TRBD1. Germline V gene lookup returns CDR1 LGHNT and CDR2 FRNRAP. The CDR3 contains 17 residues. V gave up 6 bases and J gave up 1 base; unmatched junction bases: 14. The DNA of the CDR3 is TGTGCTAGTGGGAGGCGAGCAACCGGGACAGCGAACACTGAAGCTTTCTTT. Protein: CASGRRATGTANTEAFF.

This clone was observed a few times. This chain connects TRBV19 to TRBJ1-5; D is possibly TRBD1 (5 bases). Trimming pared 5 bases from V and 3 bases from J, leaving 17 bases between. The CDR3 has 16 residues. Germline-derived CDR1 and CDR2 are LNHDA and SQIVND (reference sequence). CDR3 DNA sequence: TGTGCCAGTAGTCCCCGGGGGACGGTAAACAATCAGCCCCAGCATTTT. Protein sequence: CASSPRGTVNNQPQHF.

The chain carries TRBV28 and TRBJ2-2, with TRBD1 matching over 9 bases. The CDR3 consists of 16 residues. Losses at the gene ends were 4 bases for V and 4 bases for J; bases not matched to a gene: 7. Germline V lookup: CDR1 MDHEN, CDR2 SYDVKM. As DNA, the CDR3 is TGTGCCAGCAGTTCCACAGGGGGCGCGGGCACCGGGGAGCTGTTTTTT. It specifies CASSSTGGAGTGELFF.

The J gene is TRBJ1-2, the V gene TRBV7-2; TRBD1 agrees at 7 bases. Trimming at V came to 5 bases and at J to 0 bases, leaving 6 bases not matched to a gene. The CDR3 has 15 amino acids. Germline lookup yields CDR1 SGHTA and CDR2 FQGNSA. CDR3 in DNA: TGTGCCAGCAGCCAGACAGGGAACCCTAACTATGGCTACACCTTC. Translating gives CASSQTGNPNYGYTF.

V usage is TRBV28 and J usage is TRBJ2-1; possible D gene TRBD2, 5 bases. CDR1 is MDHEN and CDR2 is SYDVKM in the germline V gene. The length of the CDR3 is 15 residues. V was clipped by 2 bases and J by 0 bases, with 8 bases between them. The DNA for the CDR3 is TGTGCCAGCAGTTTAAACGGGATCTCCTACAATGAGCAGTTCTTC. Protein: CASSLNGISYNEQFF.

This rearrangement joins TRBV29-1 to TRBJ1-1; 8 bases are a match to TRBD1. The V gene end was trimmed by 6 bases and the J gene end by 4 bases; junction bases not matched to a gene: 7. The CDR3 has 13 residues. Germline V lookup: CDR1 SQVTM, CDR2 ANQGSEA. In DNA, the CDR3 is TGCAGCGTCGCGGACAGGGAAAGCACTGAAGCTTTCTTT. It specifies CSVADRESTEAFF.

This clone came up once. CDR3 region: CASSGGGGTEAFF. As DNA, the CDR3 is TGCGCCAGTTCCGGGGGGGGCGGCACTGAAGCTTTCTTT. The rearrangement uses TRBV10-2 and TRBJ1-1, with D possibly TRBD1 on 6 matching bases. The CDR3 extends over 13 amino acids. Germline V gives CDR1 WSHSY, CDR2 SAAADI. The ends were cut back, 9 bases at V and 4 bases at J, with 15 bases in the middle.

This chain connects TRBV11-3 to TRBJ2-2; 9 bases map to TRBD1. The junction had 0 bases not matched to a gene; V was cut back by 1 base and J by 3 bases. The germline V gene encodes CDR1 SGHNT and CDR2 YENEEA. The CDR3 length is 15 residues. CDR3 in DNA: TGTGCCAGCAGCTTAGGGACAGGGGACACCGGGGAGCTGTTTTTT. Amino acids: CASSLGTGDTGELFF.

The V call is TRBV21-1, the J call TRBJ2-1; TRBD1 was called by the table and not checked on the DNA. TRBV21-1 is recorded as a pseudogene. The CDR3 has 16 amino acids. The CDR3 protein is CASSALGQFSYNEQFF. The DNA of the CDR3 is TGTGCCAGCAGCGCCTTGGGACAGTTCTCCTACAATGAGCAGTTCTTC.

The CDR3 sequence is CASSVSATTYNEQFF. The CDR3 coding sequence is TGTGCCAGCAGCGTTAGCGCAACAACCTACAATGAGCAGTTCTTC. V is TRBV9 and J is TRBJ2-1, with D possibly TRBD2 on 5 matching bases. V was pared by 2 bases and J by 2 bases, with 11 bases between. The CDR3 length is 15 residues. Germline loops: CDR1 SGDLS, CDR2 YYNGEE.

The J gene is TRBJ1-1, the V gene TRBV5-4; no reliable D call. Trimming took off 4 bases at V and 0 bases at J, with 13 bases between the two ends. Germline values: CDR1 SGHNT, CDR2 YYREEE (reference sequence). The CDR3 runs to 15 residues. CDR3 residues: CASSTERFMNTEAFF. The CDR3 DNA sequence: TGTGCCAGCAGCACTGAGCGTTTCATGAACACTGAAGCTTTCTTT.

A few counts support this clone. This rearrangement joins TRBV30 to TRBJ2-7, with D maybe TRBD2 (6 bases). Germline V CDR1 and CDR2: GTSNPN, SVGIG (reference sequence). The CDR3 consists of 13 residues. V lost 2 bases and J 5 bases, leaving 13 bases between the germline ends. The CDR3 region has the DNA TGTGCCTGGAGTCCGGGACTTGGCAACGAGCAGTACTTC. This codes for CAWSPGLGNEQYF.

V is TRBV5-1 and J is TRBJ1-2; TRBD1 matches at 8 bases. Germline V lookup: CDR1 SGHRS, CDR2 YFSETQ. The CDR3 covers 13 residues. Trimming cost V 4 bases and J 8 bases; bases outside gene matches: 7. The CDR3 sequence is CASSPDRVDGYTF. DNA for the CDR3: TGCGCCAGCAGCCCGGACAGGGTGGACGGCTACACCTTC.